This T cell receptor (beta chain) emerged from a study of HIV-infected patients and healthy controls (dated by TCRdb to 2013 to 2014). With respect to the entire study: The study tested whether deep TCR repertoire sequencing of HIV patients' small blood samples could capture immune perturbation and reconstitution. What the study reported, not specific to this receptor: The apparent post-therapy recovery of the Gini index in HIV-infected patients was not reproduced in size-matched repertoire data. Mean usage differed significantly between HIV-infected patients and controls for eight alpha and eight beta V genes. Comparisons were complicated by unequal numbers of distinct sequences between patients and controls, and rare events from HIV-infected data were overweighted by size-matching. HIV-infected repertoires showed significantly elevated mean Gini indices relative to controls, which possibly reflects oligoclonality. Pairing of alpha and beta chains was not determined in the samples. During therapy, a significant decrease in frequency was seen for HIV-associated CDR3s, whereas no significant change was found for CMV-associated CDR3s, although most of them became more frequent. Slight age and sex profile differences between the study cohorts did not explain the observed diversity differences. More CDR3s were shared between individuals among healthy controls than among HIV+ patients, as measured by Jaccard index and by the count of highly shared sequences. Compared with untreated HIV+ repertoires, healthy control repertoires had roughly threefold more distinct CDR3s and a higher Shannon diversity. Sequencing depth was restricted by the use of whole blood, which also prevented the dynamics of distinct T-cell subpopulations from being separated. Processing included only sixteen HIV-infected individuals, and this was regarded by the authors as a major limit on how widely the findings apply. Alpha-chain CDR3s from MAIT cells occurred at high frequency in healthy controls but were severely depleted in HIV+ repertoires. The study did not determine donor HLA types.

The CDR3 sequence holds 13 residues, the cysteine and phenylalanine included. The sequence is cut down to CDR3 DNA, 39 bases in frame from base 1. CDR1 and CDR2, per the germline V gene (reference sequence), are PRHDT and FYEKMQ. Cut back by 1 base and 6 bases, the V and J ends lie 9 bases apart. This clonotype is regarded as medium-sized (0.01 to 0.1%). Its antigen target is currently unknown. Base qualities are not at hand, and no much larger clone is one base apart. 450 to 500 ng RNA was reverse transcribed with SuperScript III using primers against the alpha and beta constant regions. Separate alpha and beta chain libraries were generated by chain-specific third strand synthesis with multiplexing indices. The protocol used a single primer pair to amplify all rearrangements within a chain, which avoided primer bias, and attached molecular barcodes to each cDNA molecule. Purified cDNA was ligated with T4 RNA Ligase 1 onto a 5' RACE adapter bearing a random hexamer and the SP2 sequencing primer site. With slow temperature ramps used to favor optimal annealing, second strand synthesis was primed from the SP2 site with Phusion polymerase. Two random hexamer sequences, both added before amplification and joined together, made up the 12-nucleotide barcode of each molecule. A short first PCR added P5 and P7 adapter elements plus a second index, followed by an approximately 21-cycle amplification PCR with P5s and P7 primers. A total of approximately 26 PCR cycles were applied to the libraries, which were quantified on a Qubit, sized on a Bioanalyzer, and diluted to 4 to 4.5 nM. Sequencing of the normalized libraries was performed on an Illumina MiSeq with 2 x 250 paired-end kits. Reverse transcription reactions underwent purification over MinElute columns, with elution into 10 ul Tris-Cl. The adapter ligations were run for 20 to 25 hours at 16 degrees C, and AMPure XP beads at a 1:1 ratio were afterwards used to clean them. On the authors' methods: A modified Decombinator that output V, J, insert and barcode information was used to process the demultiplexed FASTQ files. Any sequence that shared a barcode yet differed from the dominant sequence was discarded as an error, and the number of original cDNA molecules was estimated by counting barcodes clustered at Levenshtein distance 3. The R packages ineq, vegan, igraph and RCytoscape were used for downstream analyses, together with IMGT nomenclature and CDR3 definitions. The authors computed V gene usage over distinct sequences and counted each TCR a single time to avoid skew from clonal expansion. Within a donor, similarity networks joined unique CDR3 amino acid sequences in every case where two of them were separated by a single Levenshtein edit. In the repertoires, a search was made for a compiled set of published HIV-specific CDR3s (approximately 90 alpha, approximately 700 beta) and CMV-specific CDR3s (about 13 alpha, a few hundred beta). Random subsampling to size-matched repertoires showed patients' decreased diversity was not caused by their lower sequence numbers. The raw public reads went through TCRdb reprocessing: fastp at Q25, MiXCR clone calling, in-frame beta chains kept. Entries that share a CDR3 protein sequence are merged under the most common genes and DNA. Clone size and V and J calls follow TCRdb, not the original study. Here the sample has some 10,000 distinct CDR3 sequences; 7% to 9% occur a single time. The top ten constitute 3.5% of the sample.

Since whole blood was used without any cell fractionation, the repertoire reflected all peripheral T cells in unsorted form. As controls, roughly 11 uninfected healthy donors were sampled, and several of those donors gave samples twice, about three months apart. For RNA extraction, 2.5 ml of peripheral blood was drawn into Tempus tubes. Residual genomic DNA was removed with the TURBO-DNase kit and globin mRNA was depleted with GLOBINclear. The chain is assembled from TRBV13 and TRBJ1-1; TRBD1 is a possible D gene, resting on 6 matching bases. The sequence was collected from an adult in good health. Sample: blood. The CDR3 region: CASSLDRVPEAFF. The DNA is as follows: TGTGCCAGCAGCTTAGACAGGGTGCCTGAAGCTTTCTTT.